This T cell receptor (beta chain) was profiled in a study of shared clonotypes between healthy human individuals. Findings and caveats of the study: Sampling involved blood alone; tissue repertoires likely differ.

Concerning this clone: Its antigen is not identified.

V was clipped by 1 base and J by 4 bases; unmatched bases: 6. The length of the CDR3 is 15 residues. Germline values: CDR1 SGHAT, CDR2 FQNNGV. Measured with immunoSEQ multiplex PCR; TCRdb has only the in-frame clones, and not every one. The data contain about 1.1 million clones, 70% to 80% of them singletons. Recent acute infections and vaccinations were absent in the healthy HIV-negative adult donors. Sequenced sample: memory CD4+ T cells from PBMCs. Sample subset: CD45RA-negative fraction. The chain is built from TRBV11-2 and TRBJ2-7; 8 nucleotides line up with TRBD2. The receptor's source is a man aged 18 to 29 in good health. Some clones in this sample may be carry-over from other donors' samples. The CDR3 DNA reads as TGTGCCAGCAGCTTAGTATCGGGAGGGCCGTACGAGCAGTACTTC. Protein: CASSLVSGGPYEQYF.